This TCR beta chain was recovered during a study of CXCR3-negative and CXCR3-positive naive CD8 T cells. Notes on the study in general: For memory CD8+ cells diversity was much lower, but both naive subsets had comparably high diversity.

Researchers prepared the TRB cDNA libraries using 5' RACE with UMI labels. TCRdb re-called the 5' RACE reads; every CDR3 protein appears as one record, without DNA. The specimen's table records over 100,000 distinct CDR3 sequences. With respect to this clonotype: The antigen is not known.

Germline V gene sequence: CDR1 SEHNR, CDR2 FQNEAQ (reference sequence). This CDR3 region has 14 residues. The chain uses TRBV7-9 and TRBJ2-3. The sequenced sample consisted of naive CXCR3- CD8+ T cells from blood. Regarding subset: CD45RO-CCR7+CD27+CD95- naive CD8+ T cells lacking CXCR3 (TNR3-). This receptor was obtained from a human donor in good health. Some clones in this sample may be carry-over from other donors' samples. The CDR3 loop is CASSPIGQEHTQYF. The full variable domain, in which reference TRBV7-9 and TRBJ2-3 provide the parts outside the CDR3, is DTGVSQNPRHKITKRGQNVTFRCDPISEHNRLYWYRQTLGQGPEFLTYFQNEAQLEKSRLLSDRFSAERPKGSFSTLEIQRTEQGDSAMYLCASSPIGQEHTQYFGPGTRLTVL.